The entry that follows covers one T cell receptor beta chain sequence. Its cognate antigen is unknown. Assay: immunoSEQ multiplex PCR; the TCRdb copy retains only in-frame clones and omits some. The sample has about 38,000 clones; about four fifths are singletons. The CDR3 contains 15 residues. V dropped 5 bases and J dropped 7; count of bases not matched to a gene: 9. In germline, CDR1 is MDHEN, CDR2 SYDVKM. This entry belongs to a study of vaccination effects on CD4 cells after COVID-19. Upon completion of more than 9 days in culture, CD4+ T cells were isolated. This TCR was sampled from a human donor who received a COVID-19 vaccine. V and J are TRBV28 and TRBJ1-4; the match to TRBD1 covers 8 bases. This material consisted of CD4+ T cells from PBMCs cultured without peptide, taken before COVID-19 vaccination. This CDR3 reads CASSPRTGWGEKLFF. DNA of the CDR3: TGTGCCAGCAGTCCGAGGACAGGGTGGGGTGAAAAACTGTTTTTT.